A selection of T cell receptor beta chains follows, all from one sample in a study of blood T cells in healthy people across ages. TCRdb passed the 5' RACE reads through MiXCR, listing each CDR3 protein once. The sample has about 1,500,000 distinct CDR3 sequences; 28% are singletons. Sequencing used blood. The receptors were sampled from a woman aged 25 to 39 in good health. Each CDR3 is given with its conserved first and last residue. D genes are given only for firm matches. Size is stated for part of the rows, as once, few or many counts, or as a class when the clone is expanded.

j_call,d_call,v_call,clone_size,cdr3_nt,cdr3_aa
TRBJ2-1,-,TRBV9,-,TGTGCCAGCAGCCCAAATCGGGGCAGGAATGAGCAGTTCTTC,CASSPNRGRNEQFF
TRBJ1-1,-,TRBV19,-,TGTGCCACTAAGGCCCTCGGCGGGGGCGGAAACACTGAAGCTTTCTTT,CATKALGGGGNTEAFF
TRBJ1-2,-,TRBV4-3,-,TGCGCCAGCAGCCACGTGGCGGGAGGACCTTATGGCTACACCTTC,CASSHVAGGPYGYTF
TRBJ2-1,-,TRBV5-4,-,TGTGCCAGCAGAGCCACGGCGGGGTCCCAAGAGACCCAGTTCTTC,CASRATAGSQETQFF
TRBJ2-5,-,TRBV5-1,-,TGCGCCAGCATCCGAAATAGGGATGAGACCCAGTACTTC,CASIRNRDETQYF
TRBJ2-4,-,TRBV5-6,many,TGTGCCAGCAGCTTTCCTAGCACCAAAAACATTCAGTACTTC,CASSFPSTKNIQYF
TRBJ1-2,-,TRBV30,-,TGTGCCCGGAGTGTAGTCCGGGACACCGGTGGCTACACCTTC,CARSVVRDTGGYTF
TRBJ2-1,-,TRBV20-1,few,TGCAGTGCTACGAACCCTGGAGGTTCCACCTACAATGAGCAGTTCTTC,CSATNPGGSTYNEQFF
TRBJ2-1,TRBD2,TRBV10-3,many,TGTGCCATAGGACTAGCGGGAGTGTGGGAGCAGTTCTTC,CAIGLAGVWEQFF
TRBJ2-4,TRBD1,TRBV5-1,-,TGCGCCAGCAGACAGGGGGGATACAATGAGCAGTACTTC,CASRQGGYNEQYF
TRBJ2-3,-,TRBV29-1,many,TGCAGCGTTGACAGGGGCACAGATACGCAGTATTTT,CSVDRGTDTQYF
TRBJ2-3,TRBD2,TRBV2,-,TGTGCCAGCAGAGGGGATCCTAGCGGGGGGAGCTTCGAGTATTTT,CASRGDPSGGSFEYF
TRBJ2-5,TRBD2,TRBV5-1,-,TGCGCCAGCAGCCTTGGGGGAGGGCGAGGAGAGACCCAGTACTTC,CASSLGGGRGETQYF
TRBJ2-5,-,TRBV2,few,TGTGCCAGCAGTGAAGAACGGCTGGGAGAGACCCAGTACTTC,CASSEERLGETQYF
TRBJ2-4,-,TRBV5-1,-,TGCGCCAGCAGCTTGAAGGGTAATCGGGAGCAGTACTTC,CASSLKGNREQYF
TRBJ2-1,TRBD2,TRBV20-1,-,TGCAGTGCCAGGACACAAGCGGGGCAATACAATGAGCAGTTCTTC,CSARTQAGQYNEQFF
TRBJ2-5,-,TRBV11-2,-,TGTGCCAGCAGCTCAAACAGGGTCGAAGAGACCCAGTACTTC,CASSSNRVEETQYF
TRBJ1-1,-,TRBV7-2,-,TGTGCCAGCAGCTCGCCCCCAGGAGTACAAGCTTTCTTT,CASSSPPGVQAFF
TRBJ1-1,TRBD1,TRBV5-1,-,TGCGCCAGCAGACAGGACAGGGGAGCTGAAGCTTTCTTT,CASRQDRGAEAFF
TRBJ2-7,-,TRBV30,many,TGTGCCTGGAGTTCGCAAGACGAGCAGTACTTC,CAWSSQDEQYF
TRBJ2-3,-,TRBV7-2,many,TGTGCCAGCAGCTTGAGGGGAGGTAGGACAGATACGCAGTATTTT,CASSLRGGRTDTQYF
TRBJ1-5,-,TRBV6-7,-,TGTGCCAGCAGTAATCCAGGGTCGACAGATAGCAATCAGCCCCAGCATTTT,CASSNPGSTDSNQPQHF
TRBJ1-5,-,TRBV18,few,TGTGCCAGCTCACCAGGGAAGGGGGGCACCCAGCCCCTGCATTTT,CASSPGKGGTQPLHF
TRBJ2-7,-,TRBV6-2/TRBV6-3,many,TGTGCCAGCAGTATTAGCGGTCGCTCCTACGAGCAGTACTTC,CASSISGRSYEQYF
TRBJ1-4,TRBD1,TRBV4-1,few,TGCGCCAGCAGCCCCTTAGACAGGGGGCTTGAAAAACTGTTTTTT,CASSPLDRGLEKLFF
TRBJ1-4,-,TRBV6-5,-,TGTGCCAGCAGTCCCACGTCGACAGGTCGTAATGAAAAACTGTTTTTT,CASSPTSTGRNEKLFF
TRBJ1-5,TRBD1,TRBV12-3/TRBV12-4,-,TGTGCCAGCAGTCAAACAGGGGCCGTTCCCCAGCATTTT,CASSQTGAVPQHF
TRBJ1-1,-,TRBV20-1,-,TGCAGTGCCAGCCGGACAATCGGGAACACTGAAGCTTTCTTT,CSASRTIGNTEAFF
TRBJ2-1,-,TRBV12-1,-,TGTGCCAGCAGCTTTGAAGCGGGAGGGAATTGCCGCTTCAATGAGCAGTTCTTC,CASSFEAGGNCRFNEQFF
TRBJ2-7,TRBD1,TRBV6-5,-,TGTGCCAGCAGTTACTCTCGAGGGACAGGGGCCTACGAGCAGTACTTC,CASSYSRGTGAYEQYF
TRBJ2-7,TRBD2,TRBV25-1,many,TGTGCCAGCAGTGCCTACGAGACTAGCGGGAGTGACAAGCAGTACTTC,CASSAYETSGSDKQYF
TRBJ1-5,-,TRBV11-2,-,TGTGCCAGCAGCTTAACCGGGGCGAGGGATCAGCCCCAGCATTTT,CASSLTGARDQPQHF
TRBJ2-7,TRBD2,TRBV6-6,many,TGTGCCAGCAGTTACATGAGGAGCGGGAGTGACGAGCAGTACTTC,CASSYMRSGSDEQYF
TRBJ2-2,TRBD1,TRBV12-5,-,TGTGCTAGTGGCCTGGACAGGGTGATCGGGGAGCTGTTTTTT,CASGLDRVIGELFF
TRBJ2-3,TRBD2,TRBV28,-,TGTGCCAGCAGTGCTCCAGCGGGAGGGACAGATACGCAGTATTTT,CASSAPAGGTDTQYF